These T cell receptor beta chains were read from a single sample in a study of T-cell memory formation after mild COVID-19. TCRdb re-called the 5' RACE reads with MiXCR, one entry per CDR3 protein. In the table there are around 150,000 distinct CDR3 sequences, about 14% of which are singletons. The specimen was PBMCs or a T cell subset sorted from them (not recorded which). The receptors originated from an adult woman who had mild COVID-19 (a few samples of this study predate the infection). Cell type and time point are not known. Both conserved end residues are part of each CDR3. The order of the fields is CDR3 protein, CDR3 DNA, V gene, D gene, clone size, J gene. D genes are given only for firm matches. A row's size may be missing; if present it is once, few, many or a size class.

CDR3 protein: CASSLVKGRTNYGYTF
CDR3 DNA: TGCGCCAGCAGCTTGGTTAAGGGCAGGACCAACTATGGCTACACCTTC
V gene: TRBV5-1
D gene: NA
clone size: few
J gene: TRBJ1-2

CDR3 protein: CASSQEWGRMGFNEQFF
CDR3 DNA: TGCGCCAGCAGCCAAGAATGGGGGAGAATGGGCTTCAATGAGCAGTTCTTC
V gene: TRBV4-3
D gene: NA
clone size: few
J gene: TRBJ2-1

CDR3 protein: CATQAQGISYNEQFF
CDR3 DNA: TGTGCCACCCAGGCACAGGGGATCTCCTACAATGAGCAGTTCTTC
V gene: TRBV12-3/TRBV12-4
D gene: TRBD1
clone size: few
J gene: TRBJ2-1

CDR3 protein: CASSQQRLAGFNEQFF
CDR3 DNA: TGTGCCAGCAGCCAACAGAGGCTAGCGGGATTCAATGAGCAGTTCTTC
V gene: TRBV6-5
D gene: TRBD2
clone size: few
J gene: TRBJ2-1

CDR3 protein: CSAKRGDGTEAFF
CDR3 DNA: TGCAGCGCGAAGCGAGGGGACGGAACTGAAGCTTTCTTT
V gene: TRBV29-1
D gene: NA
clone size: NA
J gene: TRBJ1-1

CDR3 protein: CASSPGLNTDTQYF
CDR3 DNA: TGTGCCAGCAGCCCGGGACTGAACACAGATACGCAGTATTTT
V gene: TRBV13
D gene: NA
clone size: NA
J gene: TRBJ2-3

CDR3 protein: CAWIGFGELFF
CDR3 DNA: TGTGCCTGGATTGGTTTCGGGGAGCTGTTTTTT
V gene: TRBV30
D gene: NA
clone size: few
J gene: TRBJ2-2

CDR3 protein: CASSVAATSGGSSYNEQFF
CDR3 DNA: TGTGCCAGCAGCGTAGCTGCGACTAGCGGGGGAAGCTCCTACAATGAGCAGTTCTTC
V gene: TRBV9
D gene: TRBD2
clone size: few
J gene: TRBJ2-1

CDR3 protein: CASSPDMGGTEAFF
CDR3 DNA: TGTGCCAGCAGCCCCGATATGGGGGGGACAGAAGCTTTCTTT
V gene: TRBV7-9
D gene: NA
clone size: few
J gene: TRBJ1-1

CDR3 protein: CASRDGTGGRETQYF
CDR3 DNA: TGTGCCAGCAGAGACGGGACAGGGGGAAGGGAGACCCAGTACTTC
V gene: TRBV12-3/TRBV12-4
D gene: TRBD1
clone size: many
J gene: TRBJ2-5